A single sample gave rise to the 2 T cell receptor beta chains below, sequenced in a study of regulatory T cells in long-lasting Graves disease. Time point noted: persistent/refractory GD, antithyroid drugs over 5 years with positive TRAb. With RNA extracted from PBMCs as input, the TCR library was made. Construction of the TCR beta libraries employed iRepertoire HTBI primers in conjunction with Arm-PCR of CDR3 regions. Using its own MiXCR run on the multiplex PCR reads, TCRdb lists one record per CDR3 protein. The table records more than 650,000 distinct CDR3 sequences, about 30% of them present only once. This material consisted of peripheral blood mononuclear cells (PBMCs), taken when the disease was refractory, from a patient treated with antithyroid drugs. These receptor sequences come from a female donor with Graves disease.

The genes are TRBV29-1 and TRBJ2-5, with 12 bases identical to TRBD2. V shed 7 bases and J 2 bases; nucleotides not matched to a gene: 8. This CDR3 is 15 amino acids long. Germline CDR1 and CDR2: SQVTM and ANQGSEA. This chain's CDR3 is CSAEGLAGGQETQYF. For the CDR3, the DNA is TGCAGCGCCGAGGGGCTAGCGGGAGGGCAAGAGACCCAGTACTTC.

The chain uses TRBV29-1 and TRBJ1-4; no clear D gene. Germline V gene sequence: CDR1 SQVTM, CDR2 ANQGSEA. Trimming pared 7 bases from V and 7 bases from J, leaving 16 bases between. This CDR3 has 13 residues. DNA of the CDR3: TGCAGCGCGGCTAATAGTCTCGGTGAAAAACTGTTTTTT. As protein: CSAANSLGEKLFF.